This is a list of T cell receptor beta chains from one sample in a study of Graves' ophthalmopathy and Graves' hyperthyroidism. A single record per CDR3 protein comes from TCRdb applying MiXCR to the multiplex PCR reads. The table has approximately 1.2 million distinct CDR3 sequences, approximately 35% seen once; the top ten hold 11%. The sequencing sample was made of peripheral blood or thyroid tissue (not recorded which). The receptor set was obtained from an adult man with Graves' hyperthyroidism. Each CDR3 is given with its conserved first and last residue. Fields, in order: clone size, J gene, V gene, D gene, CDR3 protein, CDR3 DNA. The D gene is left open where the match is weak. Clone sizes are given selectively: once, few, many, or a class where the clone is expanded.

size: many
J: TRBJ1-3
V: TRBV5-1
D: .
CDR3: CASSLGRAGNTIYF
DNA: TGCGCCAGCAGCTTGGGAAGAGCTGGAAACACCATATATTTT

size: .
J: TRBJ2-5
V: TRBV7-9
D: .
CDR3: CASRPDRQETQYF
DNA: TGTGCCAGCAGACCTGACAGACAAGAGACCCAGTACTTC

size: many
J: TRBJ1-2
V: TRBV4-3
D: .
CDR3: CASSQGQAHYGYTF
DNA: TGCGCCAGCAGCCAAGGACAGGCCCACTATGGCTACACCTTC

size: many
J: TRBJ1-5
V: TRBV7-2
D: TRBD1
CDR3: CASSGRGSGNQPQHF
DNA: TGTGCCAGCAGCGGCAGGGGGTCGGGCAATCAGCCCCAGCATTTT

size: many
J: TRBJ2-7
V: TRBV20-1
D: .
CDR3: CSAMEGVYYEQYF
DNA: TGCAGTGCTATGGAGGGAGTGTACTACGAGCAGTACTTC

size: many
J: TRBJ2-5
V: TRBV2
D: TRBD1
CDR3: CASSPRTGVGLQETQYF
DNA: TGTGCCAGCAGTCCCCGGACAGGAGTCGGACTTCAAGAGACCCAGTACTTC

size: .
J: TRBJ1-3
V: TRBV20-1
D: .
CDR3: CSARDGPGNAIYF
DNA: TGCAGTGCTAGAGACGGGCCTGGAAACGCCATATATTTT

size: .
J: TRBJ1-1
V: TRBV12-3/TRBV12-4
D: .
CDR3: CASSQSPTGVSEAFF
DNA: TGTGCCAGCAGCCAATCCCCGACAGGAGTGAGTGAAGCTTTCTTT

size: many
J: TRBJ2-7
V: TRBV2
D: .
CDR3: CASREGRDYEQYF
DNA: TGTGCCAGCAGGGAAGGTAGAGACTACGAGCAGTACTTC

size: many
J: TRBJ1-6
V: TRBV13
D: TRBD1
CDR3: CASSSPRDSSPLHF
DNA: TGTGCCAGCAGCTCACCCCGGGACAGCTCACCCCTCCACTTT

size: once
J: TRBJ2-3
V: TRBV20-1
D: .
CDR3: CSALETAVVTDTQYF
DNA: TGCAGTGCCCTAGAGACCGCGGTCGTCACAGATACGCAGTATTTT

size: many
J: TRBJ2-2
V: TRBV10-3
D: TRBD2
CDR3: CAISESGLTTGELFF
DNA: TGTGCCATCAGTGAGTCGGGACTAACCACCGGGGAGCTGTTTTTT

size: few
J: TRBJ1-5
V: TRBV5-6
D: TRBD1
CDR3: CASHRQGSPSNQPQHF
DNA: TGTGCCAGCCACCGACAGGGGTCACCAAGCAATCAGCCCCAGCATTTT

size: many
J: TRBJ1-1
V: TRBV4-1
D: .
CDR3: CASSQGLGEEAFF
DNA: TGCGCCAGCAGCCAAGGTTTGGGAGAGGAAGCTTTCTTT

size: few
J: TRBJ2-7
V: TRBV7-9
D: .
CDR3: CASSFLTGSSYEQYF
DNA: TGTGCCAGCAGCTTTCTGACAGGCAGCTCCTACGAGCAGTACTTC

size: once
J: TRBJ1-6
V: TRBV7-2
D: .
CDR3: CASRGPEGQSPLHF
DNA: TGTGCCAGCAGGGGACCCGAGGGGCAATCACCCCTCCACTTT

size: .
J: TRBJ1-5
V: TRBV7-9
D: .
CDR3: CASSLSLFQPQHF
DNA: TGTGCCAGCAGCTTAAGCTTATTTCAGCCCCAGCATTTT

size: few
J: TRBJ1-5
V: TRBV7-2
D: .
CDR3: CASSSQVDQPQHF
DNA: TGTGCCAGCAGCTCGCAGGTTGATCAGCCCCAGCATTTT

size: .
J: TRBJ1-2
V: TRBV7-9
D: .
CDR3: CASSPIGSYGYTF
DNA: TGTGCCAGCAGCCCGATAGGGTCTTATGGCTACACCTTC

size: .
J: TRBJ2-2
V: TRBV19
D: .
CDR3: CASRTQTNTGELFF
DNA: TGTGCCAGTAGGACGCAAACGAACACCGGGGAGCTGTTTTTT

size: .
J: TRBJ1-4
V: TRBV2
D: .
CDR3: CASSDWGKLFF
DNA: TGTGCCAGCAGTGATTGGGGAAAACTGTTTTTT

size: many
J: TRBJ2-5
V: TRBV15
D: TRBD1
CDR3: CATSRGDRGRQETQYF
DNA: TGTGCCACCAGCAGAGGGGACAGGGGTCGGCAAGAGACCCAGTACTTC

size: .
J: TRBJ1-2
V: TRBV24-1
D: TRBD1
CDR3: CATRDREQDGYTF
DNA: TGTGCCACCAGGGACAGGGAGCAGGATGGCTACACCTTC

size: once
J: TRBJ2-5
V: TRBV29-1
D: .
CDR3: CSVEGWDSGSSETQYF
DNA: TGCAGCGTTGAAGGCTGGGACAGCGGGAGCTCCGAGACCCAGTACTTC

size: .
J: TRBJ1-1
V: TRBV20-1
D: .
CDR3: CSARLGMNTEAFF
DNA: TGCAGTGCTAGGCTGGGTATGAACACTGAAGCTTTCTTT

size: many
J: TRBJ2-2
V: TRBV11-2
D: .
CDR3: CASSLRAVQGTGELFF
DNA: TGTGCCAGCAGCTTGCGTGCTGTTCAGGGGACCGGGGAGCTGTTTTTT

size: .
J: TRBJ1-1
V: TRBV20-1
D: .
CDR3: CSAHRDRQNTEAFF
DNA: TGCAGTGCGCATCGTGACAGACAGAACACTGAAGCTTTCTTT

size: few
J: TRBJ1-4
V: TRBV7-9
D: .
CDR3: CASSLGALAGSEKLFF
DNA: TGTGCCAGCAGCTTGGGGGCCTTGGCAGGGAGTGAAAAACTGTTTTTT

size: .
J: TRBJ2-7
V: TRBV10-2
D: TRBD1
CDR3: CASSDSGTEKNEQYF
DNA: TGCGCCAGCAGTGACTCCGGGACAGAGAAAAACGAGCAGTACTTC

size: many
J: TRBJ2-7
V: TRBV7-6
D: TRBD2
CDR3: CASSLVASGTSGEQYF
DNA: TGTGCCAGCAGCTTAGTGGCTAGCGGGACTTCGGGCGAGCAGTACTTC

size: many
J: TRBJ1-1
V: TRBV29-1
D: .
CDR3: CSVGGFRHEAFF
DNA: TGCAGCGTTGGGGGGTTCAGACATGAAGCTTTCTTT

size: .
J: TRBJ1-2
V: TRBV19
D: .
CDR3: CASKWSPYGYTF
DNA: TGTGCCAGTAAGTGGAGCCCCTATGGCTACACCTTC

size: .
J: TRBJ2-5
V: TRBV2
D: TRBD1
CDR3: CASNVAGTEIAAQYF
DNA: TGTGCCAGCAACGTCGCCGGGACAGAGATCGCGGCCCAGTACTTC

size: many
J: TRBJ2-7
V: TRBV10-2
D: TRBD1
CDR3: CASRGTASSYEQYF
DNA: TGTGCCAGCAGAGGGACAGCAAGCTCCTACGAGCAGTACTTC

size: .
J: TRBJ2-5
V: TRBV25-1
D: .
CDR3: CASSESGRETQYF
DNA: TGTGCCAGCAGTGAATCCGGGAGAGAGACCCAGTACTTC

size: .
J: TRBJ2-7
V: TRBV6-5
D: TRBD1
CDR3: CASSYSRQGPDEQYF
DNA: TGTGCCAGCAGTTACTCACGACAGGGTCCGGACGAGCAGTACTTC

size: .
J: TRBJ2-7
V: TRBV11-2
D: .
CDR3: CAWSGTLTTYEQYF
DNA: TGTGCCTGGAGTGGGACTCTCACGACCTACGAGCAGTACTTC

size: many
J: TRBJ2-7
V: TRBV19
D: TRBD2
CDR3: CASSQRETYEQYF
DNA: TGTGCCAGTAGCCAGCGGGAAACCTACGAGCAGTACTTC

size: .
J: TRBJ2-7
V: TRBV18
D: .
CDR3: CASSLVGEGDEQYF
DNA: TGTGCCAGCTCACTCGTGGGGGAAGGAGACGAGCAGTACTTC

size: few
J: TRBJ1-2
V: TRBV12-3/TRBV12-4
D: .
CDR3: CASSLGNRERGYTF
DNA: TGTGCCAGCAGTTTAGGGAACAGGGAGCGCGGCTACACCTTC

size: .
J: TRBJ1-1
V: TRBV20-1
D: .
CDR3: CSARQGTNLAFF
DNA: TGCAGTGCTAGACAGGGTACAAACTTGGCTTTCTTT

size: .
J: TRBJ2-7
V: TRBV2
D: .
CDR3: CASSGQGGAYEQYF
DNA: TGTGCCAGCAGTGGGCAGGGTGGGGCCTACGAGCAGTACTTC

size: .
J: TRBJ1-1
V: TRBV7-2
D: .
CDR3: CASSLSPTAGNTEAFF
DNA: TGTGCCAGCAGCTTAAGCCCCACGGCAGGGAACACTGAAGCTTTCTTT

size: few
J: TRBJ2-5
V: TRBV20-1
D: TRBD1
CDR3: CSASGGTGGAETQYF
DNA: TGCAGTGCTAGCGGAGGGACAGGGGGCGCGGAGACCCAGTACTTC

size: .
J: TRBJ1-2
V: TRBV19
D: TRBD1
CDR3: CASRPGQGIWGYTF
DNA: TGTGCCAGTAGGCCCGGACAGGGCATATGGGGCTACACCTTC

size: many
J: TRBJ1-5
V: TRBV7-2
D: .
CDR3: CASSQSGPGPQHF
DNA: TGTGCCAGCAGCCAGTCAGGGCCAGGGCCCCAGCATTTT

size: .
J: TRBJ1-1
V: TRBV29-1
D: .
CDR3: CSLAPEDEAFF
DNA: TGCAGCTTGGCGCCAGAGGATGAAGCTTTCTTT

size: .
J: TRBJ1-1
V: TRBV2
D: .
CDR3: CASSLPGGARSEAFF
DNA: TGTGCCAGCAGTCTCCCGGGGGGCGCAAGGTCCGAGGCTTTCTTT

size: few
J: TRBJ1-6
V: TRBV25-1
D: TRBD1
CDR3: CASSEFPGQGTPLHF
DNA: TGTGCCAGCAGTGAATTCCCGGGACAGGGGACACCCCTCCACTTT

size: many
J: TRBJ2-2
V: TRBV12-3/TRBV12-4
D: TRBD1
CDR3: CASSPDRATGELFF
DNA: TGTGCCAGCAGTCCCGACAGGGCCACCGGGGAGCTGTTTTTT

size: many
J: TRBJ2-6
V: TRBV12-3/TRBV12-4
D: .
CDR3: CASEVHSGANVLTF
DNA: TGTGCCAGCGAAGTTCACTCTGGGGCCAACGTCCTGACTTTC

size: few
J: TRBJ1-5
V: TRBV19
D: .
CDR3: CASSNHQPQHF
DNA: TGTGCCAGTAGTAACCATCAGCCCCAGCATTTT